These 13 T cell receptor beta chains were all obtained from the same sample, sequenced in a study of blood T cell repertoires in COVID-19. Using immunoSEQ multiplex PCR, the repertoire was profiled, and TCRdb retains in-frame clones only, with some absent. Among around 140,000 clones listed, 87% were seen once. The sample taken for sequencing was peripheral blood. These TCRs come from a man at least 80 years old with acute or convalescent COVID-19.

About this clone itself: One end of the junction varies from germline; a read error may be responsible. CDR3: CASSDEPPKNLF. The CDR3 DNA is TGTGCCAGCAGTGATGAGCCCCCTAAGAACCTCTTT. The V and J genes are TRBV2 and TRBJ1-6; D unresolved. Germline CDR1 and CDR2: SNHLY and FYNNEI. The CDR3 extends over 12 amino acids.

This clone was seen just once. This chain uses TRBV24-1 with TRBJ1-5; 7 bases agree with TRBD1. V shed 4 bases and J 6 bases; nucleotides not matched to a gene: 8. Germline V gives CDR1 KGHDR, CDR2 SFDVKD. The CDR3 length is 15 residues. CDR3 sequence: CATSESDRAIQPQHF. For the CDR3, the DNA is TGTGCCACCAGTGAGAGTGACAGGGCGATTCAGCCCCAGCATTTT.

The chain is built from TRBV20-1 and TRBJ2-1; TRBD2 is a possible D gene (6 bases). Trimming took 3 bases from V and 14 from J, leaving 14 bases between them. Germline loops: CDR1 DFQATT, CDR2 SNEGSKA (reference sequence). The CDR3 loop spans 11 amino acids. The CDR3 DNA reads TGCAGTGCTAGCTTCTTCGAGCGGGAGTTCTTC. This sequence encodes CSASFFEREFF.

This chain links TRBV9 with TRBJ2-1, with 8 positions matching TRBD2. Germline assignment: CDR1 SGDLS and CDR2 YYNGEE. With 4 bases clipped from V and 1 base from J, the junction kept 4 bases outside the gene matches. The CDR3 is made up of 15 amino acids. The CDR3 DNA reads as TGTGCCAGCAGCTCCGGGAGGGCGTCCTACAATGAGCAGTTCTTC. Its protein product is CASSSGRASYNEQFF. Looking up the rest from reference TRBV9 and TRBJ2-1 gives the full variable domain: DSGVTQTPKHLITATGQRVTLRCSPRSGDLSVYWYQQSLDQGLQFLIQYYNGEERAKGNILERFSAQQFPDLHSELNLSSLELGDSALYFCASSSGRASYNEQFFGPGTRLTVL.

This sequence joins TRBV4-1 and TRBJ2-1; 8 bases are shared with TRBD2. Germline assignment: CDR1 MGHRA and CDR2 YSYEKL. The CDR3 has 17 amino acids. Trimming took 2 bases from V and 2 from J; bases not matched to a gene: 8. CDR3 nucleotide sequence: TGCGCCAGCAGCCAATGGGGGCTAGCGGGTACCTACAATGAGCAGTTCTTC. It specifies CASSQWGLAGTYNEQFF.

This chain uses TRBV3-1 (or the pseudogene TRBV3-2) with TRBJ2-7; D is ambiguous. This CDR3 is 14 amino acids long. Trimming took off 1 base at V and 2 bases at J, with 9 bases between the two ends. The germline V gene has CDR1 LGHDT and CDR2 YNNKEL (reference sequence). As DNA, the CDR3 is TGTGCCAGCAGCCAAGGATATTCGGCCTACGAGCAGTACTTC. Translating gives CASSQGYSAYEQYF.

The rearrangement uses TRBV13 and TRBJ2-3; D ambiguous. Germline lookup yields CDR1 PRHDT and CDR2 FYEKMQ (reference sequence). Trimming took 3 bases from V and 5 from J, leaving 9 bases between them. The CDR3 contains 13 residues. The CDR3: CASSFPTGDTQYF. The DNA of the CDR3 is TGTGCCAGCAGCTTCCCGACTGGAGATACGCAGTATTTT.

The rearrangement uses TRBV2 and TRBJ1-2, with 9 bases matching TRBD1. CDR1 is SNHLY and CDR2 is FYNNEI in the germline V gene. V lost 5 bases and J lost 3; bases outside the gene matches: 1. This CDR3 has 13 residues. The CDR3 region is CASSRTGDYGYTF. The CDR3 nucleotides read TGTGCCAGCAGTCGGACAGGGGACTATGGCTACACCTTC.

The CDR3 loop reads CASSPRLAYEQYF. The CDR3 DNA reads TGTGCCAGCAGCCCGCGACTAGCGTACGAGCAGTACTTC. V usage is TRBV11-1 and J usage is TRBJ2-7; 8 bases are shared with TRBD2. Germline CDR1 reads SGHAT; CDR2 reads FQDESV (reference sequence). The CDR3 is 13 amino acids. J was trimmed by 4 bases and V by 5 bases; bases with no gene match: 4.

This sequence joins TRBV4-1 and TRBJ1-4; a possible D gene is TRBD1 (5 bases). The germline V gene encodes CDR1 MGHRA and CDR2 YSYEKL. V dropped 3 bases and J dropped 0 bases, with 11 bases sitting between them. The CDR3 has 16 amino acids. CDR3 DNA sequence: TGCGCCAGCAGCCAGTCGGGGGTTGCAACTAATGAAAAACTGTTTTTT. It codes for CASSQSGVATNEKLFF.

J is TRBJ2-1 and V is TRBV5-1, with 7 bases matching TRBD2. This CDR3 is 16 amino acids long. Germline values: CDR1 SGHRS, CDR2 YFSETQ. Trimming removed 4 bases from V and 7 bases from J; junction bases left unmatched: 14. As DNA, the CDR3 is TGCGCCAGCAGCACACCGGGCTCGTACGGGGGGAATGAGCAGTTCTTC. This codes for CASSTPGSYGGNEQFF.

The chain couples TRBV19 to TRBJ2-4; 7 bases match TRBD1. Unmatched junction bases numbered 6, after V lost 3 bases and J lost 1 base. This CDR3 spans 16 amino acids. The germline CDR1 and CDR2 sequences are LNHDA and SQIVND (reference sequence). CDR3 in DNA: TGTGCCAGTAGTATCCGGGACAGTACGGCCAAAAACATTCAGTACTTC. Residues: CASSIRDSTAKNIQYF.

V usage is TRBV5-1 and J usage is TRBJ2-5; D remains ambiguous. Per the germline V gene, CDR1 is SGHRS and CDR2 is YFSETQ. The length of the CDR3 is 15 residues. Trimming left V 0 bases short and J 5 bases short, with 14 bases between. The CDR3 loop reads CASSLVHSARETQYF. The CDR3 nucleotides are TGCGCCAGCAGCTTGGTACACTCGGCGAGGGAGACCCAGTACTTC.